These 19 T cell receptor beta chains share one sample of origin, sequenced in a study of blood T cell repertoires in COVID-19. The method was immunoSEQ multiplex PCR; TCRdb's version includes in-frame clones alone and lacks a portion of them. The table has some 190,000 clones, 80% to 90% seen once. The specimen sequenced was peripheral blood. The receptors derive from a woman in her 70s with active or convalescent COVID-19.

The chain recombines TRBV7-9 with TRBJ2-1; the match to TRBD2 covers 7 bases. In germline, CDR1 is SEHNR, CDR2 FQNEAQ (reference sequence). V lost 0 bases, J lost 4 bases, and 9 bases stayed unmatched. The CDR3 is 17 amino acids. The DNA for the CDR3 is TGTGCCAGCAGCTTAGCAAGGGCTAGCGGCCTTTACAATGAGCAGTTCTTC. It specifies CASSLARASGLYNEQFF.

The chain joins TRBV12-5 to TRBJ2-1, with D possibly matching TRBD2 (5 bases). Germline-derived CDR1 and CDR2 are LGHNT and FRNRAP. V shed 0 bases and J shed 6 bases, with 9 bases lying between them. The CDR3 loop spans 14 amino acids. The CDR3 DNA follows: TGTGCTAGTGGTTTGGTACCGGGGAGCAATGAGCAGTTCTTC. This gives the protein CASGLVPGSNEQFF.

This clone was picked up a small number of times. The chain links TRBV11-2 to TRBJ2-1, with TRBD2 as a possible D gene (6 bases). Looked up from germline, CDR1 is SGHAT and CDR2 is FQNNGV. V lost 3 bases and J 8 bases, leaving 20 bases between the germline ends. The CDR3 sequence is 16 residues long. The CDR3 here is CASSFSYGSDSHEQFF. For the CDR3, the DNA is TGTGCCAGCAGCTTTTCGTACGGGAGTGATTCCCATGAGCAGTTCTTC.

The CDR3 region has the DNA TGTGCCAGCAGCCAAACGACAACCAGACAGCCCCAGCATTTT. This gives the protein CASSQTTTRQPQHF. V gene TRBV21-1 combines with J gene TRBJ1-5; the D call in the table, TRBD1, was not verified against the DNA. TRBV21-1 is termed a pseudogene. The CDR3 is 14 amino acids.

CDR3 loop: CASSPRGRMNTEAFF. The CDR3 nucleotides read TGTGCCAGCAGTCCCCGGGGTCGGATGAACACTGAAGCTTTCTTT. The gene calls are TRBV27 and TRBJ1-1; no reliable D call. V dropped 5 bases and J dropped 0 bases, with 13 bases sitting between them. The CDR3 runs to 15 residues. Germline CDR1 MNHEY, CDR2 SMNVEV (reference sequence).

The J gene is TRBJ2-7, the V gene TRBV4-2; TRBD2 matches 10 bases. J lost 4 bases, V lost 3 bases, and 6 bases had no gene match. CDR1 is LGHNA and CDR2 is YNFKEQ in the germline V gene. The CDR3 has 15 amino acids. CDR3 sequence (DNA): TGTGCCAGCAGCCAGAGGACTAGCGGAACTTACGAGCAGTACTTC. Translated, it gives CASSQRTSGTYEQYF.

The chain employs TRBV5-5 and TRBJ1-1; D call uncertain. With 5 bases removed from V and 5 bases from J, the gap between germline ends came to 19 bases. The CDR3 loop spans 15 amino acids. In germline, CDR1 is SGHKS, CDR2 YYEKEE (reference sequence). The CDR3 loop reads CASSPVRGAETEAFF. The CDR3 DNA follows: TGTGCCAGCAGTCCTGTCCGGGGAGCAGAGACTGAAGCTTTCTTT.

The genes are TRBV29-1 and TRBJ1-1; no clear D gene. Trimming pared 0 bases from V and 7 bases from J, leaving 9 bases between. Germline V gene lookup returns CDR1 SQVTM and CDR2 ANQGSEA. The CDR3 is 12 amino acids. The CDR3 here is CSVEDPGSEAFF. For the CDR3, the DNA is TGCAGCGTTGAAGATCCGGGGAGTGAAGCTTTCTTT.

The CDR3 DNA follows: TGCGCCAGCAGCCTAACAGGGGGCAACACTGAAGCTTTCTTT. Protein product: CASSLTGGNTEAFF. V is TRBV5-1 and J is TRBJ1-1, with 9 nucleotides matching TRBD1. Germline V gene sequence: CDR1 SGHRS, CDR2 YFSETQ. V trimming: 4 bases; J trimming: 2 bases; junction bases outside the gene matches: 3. The CDR3 length is 14 residues.

The chain combines TRBV7-3 with TRBJ2-5, with 13 bases lining up with TRBD2. Germline values: CDR1 SGHTA, CDR2 FQGTGA. The CDR3 spans 17 residues. V shed 6 bases and J 5 bases; nucleotides not matched to a gene: 12. The CDR3 protein is CASSLTSGRAQGETQYF. Here the CDR3 DNA reads TGTGCCAGCAGTCTCACTAGCGGGAGGGCCCAGGGGGAGACCCAGTACTTC.

This clone has just a few counts. J is TRBJ1-2 and V is TRBV9; tentatively, D is TRBD1 (5 bases). The germline gives CDR1 SGDLS, CDR2 YYNGEE. V gave up 3 bases and J gave up 12 bases, with 15 bases separating them. CDR3 length equals 12 residues. The CDR3 reads CASSADWRGDTF. The CDR3 DNA follows: TGTGCCAGCAGCGCCGACTGGAGGGGTGACACCTTC.

The chain has TRBV28 and TRBJ2-3, with 8 positions matching TRBD1. Per the germline V gene, CDR1 is MDHEN and CDR2 is SYDVKM. This CDR3 has 14 residues. With 3 bases clipped from V and 5 bases from J, the junction kept 4 bases outside the gene matches. CDR3 in amino acids: CASSFSRGLDTQYF. The DNA for the CDR3 is TGTGCCAGCAGTTTTAGCAGGGGGCTAGATACGCAGTATTTT.

The rearrangement joins TRBV5-1 to TRBJ2-1; a possible D gene is TRBD2 (6 bases). V dropped 0 bases and J dropped 1 base, with 11 bases sitting between them. Germline CDR1 is SGHRS and CDR2 is YFSETQ. CDR3 length equals 16 residues. The CDR3 is CASSLGERASYNEQFF. As DNA, the CDR3 is TGCGCCAGCAGCTTGGGGGAGCGGGCGTCCTACAATGAGCAGTTCTTC. The full variable domain, rest sourced from reference TRBV5-1 and TRBJ2-1, is KAGVTQTPRYLIKTRGQQVTLSCSPISGHRSVSWYQQTPGQGLQFLFEYFSETQRNKGNFPGRFSGRQFSNSRSEMNVSTLELGDSALYLCASSLGERASYNEQFFGPGTRLTVL.

V is TRBV7-9 and J is TRBJ2-3; 9 bases are shared with TRBD2. This CDR3 is built from 14 residues. The V and J ends lost 5 bases and 4 bases, in that order; junction bases with no gene match: 4. From germline, CDR1 is SEHNR and CDR2 FQNEAQ (reference sequence). CDR3 amino acids: CASSPSGNSDTQYF. In DNA form, the CDR3 reads TGTGCCAGCAGCCCTAGCGGGAACTCAGATACGCAGTATTTT.

The chain recombines TRBV5-1 with TRBJ2-7; 7 bases match TRBD1. The ends lost 1 base at V and 6 bases at J; junction bases unmatched: 7. This CDR3 comprises 14 residues. Germline-derived CDR1 and CDR2 are SGHRS and YFSETQ. CDR3 in DNA: TGCGCCAGCAGCTTGTATAAGGGGGCCAGCGAGCAGTACTTC. Translated, it gives CASSLYKGASEQYF.

V is TRBV19 and J is TRBJ2-4; the match to TRBD2 covers 12 bases. Trimming cost V 6 bases and J 0 bases; bases outside gene matches: 9. CDR1 and CDR2 (germline): LNHDA, SQIVND (reference sequence). This CDR3 is 18 amino acids long. The DNA for the CDR3 is TGTGCCAGTAGCGAGTCGAGACTAGCGGGAGTAGCCAAAAACATTCAGTACTTC. This codes for CASSESRLAGVAKNIQYF.

The J gene is TRBJ2-3, the V gene TRBV2; TRBD2 matches 12 bases. Losses at the gene ends were 6 bases for V and 2 bases for J; bases not matched to a gene: 3. CDR1 and CDR2 (germline): SNHLY, FYNNEI. The CDR3 is made up of 15 amino acids. The CDR3 DNA reads as TGTGCCAGCAGAGGACTAGCGGGACCCACAGATACGCAGTATTTT. Amino acid sequence: CASRGLAGPTDTQYF.

This chain connects TRBV2 to TRBJ2-2; D not resolved. V was shortened by 6 bases and J by 5 bases, with 10 bases between the two germline ends. The CDR3 runs 13 residues. Germline V lookup: CDR1 SNHLY, CDR2 FYNNEI. The CDR3 DNA follows: TGTGCCAGCAGCCTGACAAGGACCGGGGAGCTGTTTTTT. Translating it yields CASSLTRTGELFF.

V usage is TRBV27 and J usage is TRBJ2-1, with 10 bases fitting TRBD1. V lost 5 bases, J lost 7 bases, and 11 bases stayed unmatched. Germline V gives CDR1 MNHEY, CDR2 SMNVEV (reference sequence). The CDR3 length is 16 residues. CDR3: CASSPGTGAGNNEQFF. As DNA, the CDR3 is TGTGCCAGCAGTCCCGGGACAGGGGCGGGCAATAATGAGCAGTTCTTC.